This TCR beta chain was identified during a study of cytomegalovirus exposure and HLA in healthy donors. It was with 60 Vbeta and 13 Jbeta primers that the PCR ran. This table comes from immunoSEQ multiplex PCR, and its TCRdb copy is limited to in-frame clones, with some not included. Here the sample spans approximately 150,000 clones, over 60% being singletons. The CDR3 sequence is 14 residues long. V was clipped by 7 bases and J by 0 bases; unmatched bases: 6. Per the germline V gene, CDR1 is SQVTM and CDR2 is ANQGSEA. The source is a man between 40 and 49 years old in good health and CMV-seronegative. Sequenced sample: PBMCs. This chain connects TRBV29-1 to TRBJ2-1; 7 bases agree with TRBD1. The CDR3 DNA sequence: TGCAGCGCCCTTGACAGGGTCTCCTACAATGAGCAGTTCTTC. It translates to CSALDRVSYNEQFF.